The 5 T cell receptor beta chains listed next were all sequenced from one sample in a study of shared clonotypes between healthy human individuals. The naive CD8 population came from CD45RO-negative cells selected for CCR7, without terminally differentiated effector memory CD45RA+ cells. Produced via immunoSEQ multiplex PCR; TCRdb's table is partial and in-frame only. Here the sample spans approximately 600,000 clones, about 95% being singletons. Material for sequencing was naive CD8+ T cells sorted from blood. These TCRs come from a woman in her twenties or thirties in good health.

The rearrangement joins TRBV7-6 to TRBJ1-2; D not resolved. Between the trimmed V and J ends, which lost 1 base and 8 bases, there was a span of 20 bases. CDR3 length: 16 amino acids. The V gene's germline CDR1 is SGHVS and CDR2 FNYEAQ. The CDR3: CASSLDHGPGPGGYTF. DNA for the CDR3: TGTGCCAGCAGCTTAGATCATGGGCCTGGCCCGGGGGGCTACACCTTC.

The rearrangement uses TRBV2 and TRBJ2-1; the match to TRBD2 covers 9 bases. V shed 10 bases and J 4 bases; nucleotides not matched to a gene: 8. The germline V gene has CDR1 SNHLY and CDR2 FYNNEI. The CDR3 consists of 14 residues. The CDR3 nucleotides read TGTGCCACCAAGATTAGCGGGAGTTACAATGAGCAGTTCTTC. Its translation: CATKISGSYNEQFF.

The rearrangement links TRBV6-5 to TRBJ2-7; TRBD1 matches 7 bases. Germline assignment: CDR1 MNHEY and CDR2 SVGAGI. The CDR3 length is 14 residues. V lost 4 bases and J lost 4; bases outside the gene matches: 7. In nucleotides, the CDR3 is TGTGCCAGCAGTTGGGCCGGACAGGCGTACGAGCAGTACTTC. Its translation is CASSWAGQAYEQYF.

The chain has TRBV5-8 and TRBJ2-7; 7 positions match TRBD1. This CDR3 is 14 amino acids long. Trimming took 2 bases from V and 3 from J; bases not matched to a gene: 5. CDR1 is SGHTS, CDR2 YDEGEE, per germline. CDR3 DNA sequence: TGTGCCAGCAGCTTTTGGCAGGGGGTCTACGAGCAGTACTTC. It yields the protein CASSFWQGVYEQYF.

This clone was detected only once. The V and J genes are TRBV19 and TRBJ2-5; 10 nucleotides align to TRBD1. The end of the DNA fits TRBJ2-7 better, so the J call may be wrong. The CDR3 length is 16 residues. CDR1 is LNHDA, CDR2 SQIVND, per germline (reference sequence). The CDR3 sequence is CASSIDTGTGVYEQYF. The CDR3 DNA reads as TGTGCCAGTAGTATAGATACCGGGACAGGGGTCTACGAGCAGTACTTC.